This T cell receptor beta chain was documented in a study of blood T cell repertoires in COVID-19. In Seattle, patients joined the study during active infection and were tracked longitudinally. In the original workflow: Quantification of nucleated cells was approximated via reference gene primer amplification. TCRdb keeps only in-frame clones here, not all; method: immunoSEQ multiplex PCR. The DNA gave D and trimming, while V, J and clone size come from that table. The sample includes fewer than 45,000 clones, around 84% of them seen just once. This CDR3 is built from 11 residues. The germline V and J ends were trimmed by 6 bases and 11 bases, with 13 bases remaining between them.

Sequencing was done on a sample of peripheral blood. The clonotype was recovered from a man between 60 and 70 years old with COVID-19, enrolled during active disease. The chain recombines TRBV12-3 or TRBV12-4 with TRBJ1-1; D gene ambiguous. This CDR3 is CASSSHLGAFF. The CDR3 DNA reads as TGTGCCAGCAGCTCCCACCTCGGGGCTTTCTTT.